The rows below give T cell receptor beta chains drawn from one sample of a study of control samples from healthy donors and cancer patients. Profiled with immunoSEQ multiplex PCR; TCRdb holds only in-frame clones, not every one. The table records about 150,000 clones, 88% of them present only once. Sequenced material: blood. These receptors came from a young man in good health. Both conserved end residues are part of each CDR3. Each record gives: D gene, J gene, clone size, V gene, CDR3 protein, CDR3 DNA. A D gene is named only where the DNA matches it firmly. Rows may omit the clone size; those that give it use once, few, many or a size class.

TRBD1,TRBJ2-7,.,TRBV7-9,CASSSGQDYEQYF,TGTGCCAGCAGCTCCGGACAGGACTACGAGCAGTACTTC
.,TRBJ2-2,.,TRBV5-1,CASSLVRRSNTGELFF,TGCGCCAGCAGCTTGGTTCGTCGGTCGAACACCGGGGAGCTGTTTTTT
.,TRBJ2-1,once,TRBV3-1/TRBV3-2,CASSQGGLRSYNEQFF,TGTGCCAGCAGCCAAGGGGGACTTCGCTCCTACAATGAGCAGTTCTTC
TRBD1,TRBJ2-4,once,TRBV5-6,CASSQQGAEPIAKNIQYF,TGTGCCAGCAGCCAACAGGGGGCTGAACCTATAGCCAAAAACATTCAGTACTTC
TRBD1,TRBJ1-1,.,TRBV18,CASSPRQGDTEAFF,TGTGCCAGCTCACCTAGACAGGGGGACACTGAAGCTTTCTTT
.,TRBJ2-3,.,TRBV27,CASSLAGTDTDTQYF,TGTGCCAGCAGTTTAGCGGGGACAGACACAGATACGCAGTATTTT
.,TRBJ2-7,.,TRBV7-9,CASSLGASSYEQYF,TGTGCCAGCAGCTTAGGGGCGAGCTCCTACGAGCAGTACTTC
.,TRBJ2-1,.,TRBV11-1,CASSLGRLDEQFF,TGTGCCAGCAGCTTAGGGCGCTTAGATGAGCAGTTCTTC
.,TRBJ2-7,.,TRBV6-4,CASSDSLRRPRGYEQYF,TGTGCCAGCAGTGACTCCCTGCGGCGGCCCCGGGGGTACGAGCAGTACTTC
.,TRBJ1-1,.,TRBV6-5,CASRTPPMGAFF,TGTGCCAGCAGGACGCCTCCGATGGGGGCTTTCTTT
.,TRBJ2-3,.,TRBV25-1,CASSDRASTDTQYF,TGTGCCAGCAGTGACCGGGCTAGCACAGATACGCAGTATTTT
TRBD1,TRBJ1-1,.,TRBV25-1,CASRSLTGGARAFF,TGTGCCAGCCGTTCTTTGACAGGGGGCGCGAGGGCTTTCTTT
.,TRBJ1-5,.,TRBV7-8,CASSPVAAENQPQHF,TGTGCCAGCAGCCCAGTGGCTGCCGAGAATCAGCCCCAGCATTTT
.,TRBJ1-5,.,TRBV5-6,CASSLYRQVNQPQHF,TGTGCCAGCAGCTTGTACAGACAAGTCAATCAGCCCCAGCATTTT
.,TRBJ1-5,.,TRBV6-6,CASTKGSSNQPQHF,TGTGCCAGCACCAAAGGCAGCTCCAATCAGCCCCAGCATTTT
.,TRBJ2-2,few,TRBV27,CASSFKVRGQRETGELFF,TGTGCCAGCAGTTTCAAAGTCCGGGGGCAGAGGGAGACCGGGGAGCTGTTTTTT
.,TRBJ1-3,.,TRBV19,CASSVRTGNTIYF,TGTGCCAGTAGTGTCCGGACTGGAAACACCATATATTTT
.,TRBJ1-6,.,TRBV6-5,CASRTREESPLHF,TGTGCCAGCAGGACCCGTGAGGAATCACCCCTCCACTTT
.,TRBJ1-5,.,TRBV4-1,CASSQAGFSQPQHF,TGCGCCAGCAGCCAAGCAGGGTTTTCTCAGCCCCAGCATTTT
.,TRBJ1-6,.,TRBV7-2,CASSPQGNSPLHF,TGTGCCAGCAGCCCCCAGGGGAATTCACCCCTCCACTTT
.,TRBJ2-1,.,TRBV29-1,CSGLVLNEQFF,TGCAGCGGTCTAGTCTTGAATGAGCAGTTCTTC
.,TRBJ2-7,.,TRBV19,CASQQIFRGTFGEQYF,TGTGCCAGTCAACAAATTTTCAGGGGAACATTCGGCGAGCAGTACTTC
.,TRBJ1-4,.,TRBV29-1,CSALFRDSNEKLFF,TGCAGCGCCCTCTTCCGAGACTCAAATGAAAAACTGTTTTTT
.,TRBJ1-1,.,TRBV2,CASSVRGGNTEAFF,TGTGCCAGCAGTGTTCGGGGGGGAAACACTGAAGCTTTCTTT
TRBD1,TRBJ2-5,few,TRBV2,CASSARTGWAQETQYF,TGTGCCAGCAGTGCCCGGACAGGGTGGGCCCAAGAGACCCAGTACTTC
TRBD1,TRBJ1-2,.,TRBV7-9,CASSLAGQGNGYTF,TGTGCCAGCAGCTTAGCAGGACAGGGGAATGGCTACACCTTC
.,TRBJ1-3,.,TRBV25-1,CATSTRSSGNTIYF,TGTGCCACCTCTACAAGGAGCTCTGGAAACACCATATATTTT
TRBD1,TRBJ2-7,.,TRBV18,CASSPGQGSYEQYF,TGTGCCAGCTCACCGGGACAGGGGTCCTACGAGCAGTACTTC